This TCR beta chain is from a study of T cells expressing NK-cell markers (dated by TCRdb to the early 2020s). Describing the broader study: Three sorted T-cell subsets (CD3+CD56+NKG2C+, CD3+CD56+NKG2C- and CD3+CD56-NKG2C+) from fewer than 10 donors had their TCR beta-chain repertoires profiled. Libraries were sequenced as 2 x 150 bp reads on Illumina HiSeq 2000/2500, MiSeq or NextSeq. Among the eight sequenced donors, only one was HCMV-seronegative, while the other seven were HCMV-seropositive. All eight donors whose samples were sequenced were randomly selected healthy volunteers, three of them men and five women. The paper's findings and limits, for the study overall: It remained unclear whether the expanded NKG2C-expressing T cell clones were specific for HCMV antigens. Those dominant clonotypes were again the most abundant among CD3+CD56-NKG2C+ cells in a handful of donors, at about 28.3-65%. In over 5 donors, the dominant CD3+CD56+NKG2C+ clonotypes were among the top 10 CD8+ clonotypes and accounted for about 1.0-7.0% of CD8+ T cells.

TCRdb lists the instrument as Illumina HiSeq 2000. 5'RACE template switching, by which a universal primer site and unique molecular identifiers were added, was used to make TCR beta cDNA libraries. Priming for cDNA synthesis came from the TCR beta constant segment, and two successive PCR amplification steps followed. From the authors' description of their analysis: MIGEC was used to demultiplex reads and group the reads by UMI, and MiTCR was used to assemble and quantify clonotypes. To exclude erroneous sequences, only TCR cDNA sequences supported by at least two reads were retained. The tcR package was used for downstream repertoire analysis, with clonotypes matched between fractions based on CDR3 nucleotide sequence plus V segment. VDJmatch was used to annotate antigen specificity against VDJdb, with one amino acid substitution allowed in CDR3. TCRdb reprocessed the reads, so every CDR3 protein sequence counts as one entry and DNA is not shown. The V and J calls and clone size come from TCRdb's table, not from the authors' own analysis. The sample table records about 550,000 distinct CDR3 sequences. Together, the top ten hold under 4.5% of the sample.

To determine HCMV serostatus, a commercial ELISA kit was used to detect HCMV-specific IgG in serum. Ficoll density gradient centrifugation was used to isolate peripheral blood mononuclear cells from blood. Regarding this clonotype: There is no known antigen for this receptor.

Reading the germline V gene (reference sequence) gives CDR1 DFQATT and CDR2 SNEGSKA. Including cysteine and phenylalanine, the CDR3 has 15 amino acids. The entry carries no DNA sequence. In this chain, TRBV20-1 is recombined with TRBJ2-3; TCRdb's D call of TRBD1 is untestable without DNA. The receptor's source is a man between 18 and 35 years old in good health. Donor details come from another sample of the same person, matched by shared clones. Material for sequencing was blood T cells: a sorted CD56 or NKG2C T cell subset, CD4+ or CD8+ T cells, or bulk PBMC T cells (not recorded which). The CDR3 region reads CSASIGTGGTDTQYF.